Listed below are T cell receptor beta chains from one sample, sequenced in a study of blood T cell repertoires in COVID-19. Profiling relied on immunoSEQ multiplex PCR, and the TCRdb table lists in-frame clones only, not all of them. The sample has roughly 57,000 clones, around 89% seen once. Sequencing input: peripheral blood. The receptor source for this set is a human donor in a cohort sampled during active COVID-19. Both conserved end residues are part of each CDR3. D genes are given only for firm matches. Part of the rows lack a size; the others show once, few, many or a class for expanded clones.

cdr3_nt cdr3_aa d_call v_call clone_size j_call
TGTGCCAGCAGTATCACCAGGGGGCGGACTGAAGCTTTCTTT CASSITRGRTEAFF TRBD1 TRBV6-5 once TRBJ1-1
TGCGCCAGCAGTCAAACAAGTCGGGGACAGCAGAACACTGAAGCTTTCTTT CASSQTSRGQQNTEAFF TRBD1 TRBV23-1 NA TRBJ1-1
TGTGCCTGGAGTGTACTAACTTATGGCTACACCTTC CAWSVLTYGYTF NA TRBV30 NA TRBJ1-2
TGTGCCAGCAGCTTGCGACAGACCACAGATACGCAGTATTTT CASSLRQTTDTQYF NA TRBV7-2 NA TRBJ2-3
TGTGCCAGCAGCTTAGCGGTGGGGGGGGTCACAGATACGCAGTATTTT CASSLAVGGVTDTQYF TRBD2 TRBV7-9 NA TRBJ2-3
TGTGCCAGCAGTGGGTTCCTAGCGGGGGGCACAGATACGCAGTATTTT CASSGFLAGGTDTQYF TRBD2 TRBV2 NA TRBJ2-3
TGTGCCAGCAGCTTAGGGGCGGGGAGCTATGGCTACACCTTC CASSLGAGSYGYTF NA TRBV7-9 NA TRBJ1-2
TGTGCCAGCATTCCCTCGGGACATCTCTATGGCTACACCTTC CASIPSGHLYGYTF NA TRBV25-1 NA TRBJ1-2
TGCGCCAGCAGTGAGGGACAGGGGGGCTATGGCTACACCTTC CASSEGQGGYGYTF TRBD1 TRBV10-2 NA TRBJ1-2
TGTGCCAGCAGCTTCGTAAAACAGACGACCTACGAGCAGTACTTC CASSFVKQTTYEQYF NA TRBV5-6 NA TRBJ2-7
TGTGCTAGTGGTCATAGCGGAGGCAAGACCCAGTACTTC CASGHSGGKTQYF NA TRBV12-5 NA TRBJ2-5
TGTGCCAGCAGCCCTTATCCACAGGGAAACACAGGGGAGCTGTTTTTT CASSPYPQGNTGELFF NA TRBV11-1 NA TRBJ2-2
TGTGCCAGTAGTCCCGACAGGGGACGGCCCGGGGAGCTGTTTTTT CASSPDRGRPGELFF TRBD1 TRBV19 NA TRBJ2-2
TGTGCCAGCAGCCATTCCCTGACTAGCGGGGGTAGGACGGAGACCCAGTACTTC CASSHSLTSGGRTETQYF TRBD2 TRBV9 NA TRBJ2-5
TGTGCCAGCAGTCTCTCTAGCGGGGGGGCCAATATAGATACGCAGTATTTT CASSLSSGGANIDTQYF TRBD2 TRBV11-2 NA TRBJ2-3
TGTGCCAGCAGCCGTGGGGGGGACAGGGGCTACGAGCAGTACTTC CASSRGGDRGYEQYF TRBD1 TRBV9 NA TRBJ2-7